This T cell receptor beta chain came from a study of cytomegalovirus exposure and HLA in healthy donors. Points from the study as a whole: Sequencing likely produced, as an artifact, a cluster of highly shared sequence variants. Follow-up analysis seemed to connect common viral pathogens with several of the most significant clusters identified. When analyzed later, a missense DCLRE1C variant was found to be linked to TCR beta V- and J-gene trimming. Three CMV-associated chains proved CMV antigen-specific in vitro.

Comments on this clone: Its antigen is still unknown.

CDR3 size: 14 residues. V trimming: 4 bases; J trimming: 5 bases; junction bases outside the gene matches: 7. Germline CDR1 reads SNHLY; CDR2 reads FYNNEI. PCR employed 60 Vbeta and 13 Jbeta primers. The data were produced by immunoSEQ multiplex PCR, yet TCRdb's version contains in-frame clones alone and is incomplete. This sample has 190,000 or so clones, with 75% to 85% found just once. Sequenced material: PBMCs. The chain uses TRBV2 and TRBJ1-1; TRBD1 matches 7 bases. The TCR sequence derives from a woman between 45 and 60 years old in good health and CMV-seropositive. In DNA, the CDR3 is TGTGCCAGCAGTGGTAGACAGGGAGGAACTGAAGCTTTCTTT. Its protein is CASSGRQGGTEAFF.